Listed here is a single T cell receptor (beta chain). Generated by immunoSEQ multiplex PCR, the TCRdb table keeps only in-frame clones and is missing some. The table shows 150,000 or so clones, with about 90% occurring only once. The data are from a study of T cell responses to AZD1222 COVID-19 vaccine. The CDR3 has 13 residues. V lost 5 bases, J lost 7 bases, and 5 bases stayed unmatched. Per the germline V gene, CDR1 is MGHDK and CDR2 is SYGVNS. The sequence came from an adult who received the AZD1222 COVID-19 vaccine. This material consisted of peripheral blood, taken 28 days after the second AZD1222 dose. The chain has TRBV25-1 and TRBJ2-3; 8 bases line up with TRBD2. The CDR3 reads CASSPGGLYTQYF. The CDR3 nucleotides are TGTGCCAGCAGTCCGGGGGGGCTGTATACGCAGTATTTT.